A single sample is the source of the 30 T cell receptor beta chains below, sequenced in a study of control samples from healthy donors and cancer patients. TCRdb's table, derived via immunoSEQ multiplex PCR, lists solely in-frame clones and lacks some. The sample lists under 70,000 clones; 88% were seen once. The sample was blood. Every receptor here comes from a man aged 50 or older in good health.

The V call is TRBV27, the J call TRBJ2-3; 10 nucleotides align to TRBD2. After removal of 8 bases from V and 6 bases from J, the junction contained 5 bases not matched to a gene. The germline gives CDR1 MNHEY, CDR2 SMNVEV (reference sequence). The CDR3 is 13 amino acids. CDR3 sequence reads: CASGTSEWDTQYF. CDR3 sequence (DNA): TGTGCCAGCGGGACTAGCGAATGGGATACGCAGTATTTT.

The J gene is TRBJ2-7, the V gene TRBV6-5; 8 bases line up with TRBD1. This CDR3 has 13 residues. CDR1 and CDR2 (germline): MNHEY, SVGAGI. V was clipped by 5 bases and J by 5 bases; unmatched bases: 5. CDR3 in DNA: TGTGCCAGCAGTACGGACAGGGACCACGAGCAGTACTTC. It specifies CASSTDRDHEQYF.

The V gene is TRBV12-3 or TRBV12-4, the J gene TRBJ2-2; D remains unclear. The CDR3 runs to 11 residues. V was trimmed by 2 bases and J by 9 bases, leaving 4 bases between them. CDR3 DNA sequence: TGTGCCAGCAGTTTATATCGGGAGCTGTTTTTT. Its translation: CASSLYRELFF.

V is TRBV11-3 and J is TRBJ2-7; tentatively, D is TRBD1 or TRBD2 (5 bases each). The CDR3 consists of 15 residues. Germline-derived CDR1 and CDR2 are SGHNT and YENEEA. Trimming removed 6 bases at V and 2 bases at J, with 17 bases between. The DNA for the CDR3 is TGTGCCAGCAGATCCACCGGGACGGCCGCCTACGAGCAGTACTTC. Translated, it gives CASRSTGTAAYEQYF.

The chain recombines TRBV7-2 with TRBJ2-7; D remains unclear. From germline, CDR1 is SGHTA and CDR2 FQGNSA. The CDR3 sequence is 14 residues long. V dropped 0 bases and J dropped 2 bases, with 8 bases sitting between them. CDR3 in DNA: TGTGCCAGCAGCTTAGCTTACTTAACCTACGAGCAGTACTTC. Amino acid sequence: CASSLAYLTYEQYF. Drawing the rest from reference TRBV7-2 and TRBJ2-7, the complete variable domain is GAGVSQSPSNKVTEKGKDVELRCDPISGHTALYWYRQSLGQGLEFLIYFQGNSAPDKSGLPSDRFSAERTGGSVSTLTIQRTQQEDSAVYLCASSLAYLTYEQYFGPGTRLTVT.

V and J are TRBV13 and TRBJ2-7, with unresolved D. CDR3 length equals 15 residues. V was trimmed by 5 bases and J by 2 bases, leaving 16 bases between them. The V gene's germline CDR1 is PRHDT and CDR2 FYEKMQ (reference sequence). The CDR3 region has the DNA TGTGCCAGCAGCCCCCCAGGCTCCTCTCCCTACGAGCAGTACTTC. Translating it yields CASSPPGSSPYEQYF.

This clone was observed a few times. The chain's CDR3 is CASSLKVSSGNTIYF. The CDR3 bases are TGTGCCAGCAGCTTAAAGGTCAGCTCTGGAAACACCATATATTTT. This chain connects TRBV7-6 to TRBJ1-3; D uncertain. V gave up 2 bases and J gave up 0 bases, with 8 bases separating them. The CDR3 covers 15 residues. Germline CDR1 and CDR2: SGHVS and FNYEAQ. Using reference TRBV7-6 and TRBJ1-3 for the parts outside the CDR3, the full variable domain is GAGVSQSPRYKVTKRGQDVALRCDPISGHVSLYWYRQALGQGPEFLTYFNYEAQQDKSGLPNDRFSAERPEGSISTLTIQRTEQRDSAMYRCASSLKVSSGNTIYFGEGSWLTVV.

This chain joins TRBV19 and TRBJ2-3; D is ambiguous. CDR1 and CDR2 (germline): LNHDA, SQIVND (reference sequence). V lost 3 bases, J lost 2 bases, and 15 bases lay in between. The CDR3 extends over 16 amino acids. CDR3 amino acids: CASSMADEPATDTQYF. CDR3 DNA: TGTGCCAGTAGTATGGCAGACGAGCCCGCCACAGATACGCAGTATTTT.

V gene TRBV7-9 combines with J gene TRBJ2-1, with 11 bases fitting TRBD2. CDR1 is SEHNR and CDR2 is FQNEAQ in the germline V gene (reference sequence). V lost 5 bases, J lost 9 bases, and 18 bases stayed unmatched. The CDR3 contains 18 residues. CDR3 sequence (DNA): TGTGCCAGCAGCCGGAGCCTAGCGGGAGGCCGGGGAGGAACTGAGCAGTTCTTC. It codes for CASSRSLAGGRGGTEQFF. Full variable domain (missing parts from reference TRBV7-9 and TRBJ2-1): DTGVSQNPRHKITKRGQNVTFRCDPISEHNRLYWYRQTLGQGPEFLTYFQNEAQLEKSRLLSDRFSAERPKGSFSTLEIQRTEQGDSAMYLCASSRSLAGGRGGTEQFFGPGTRLTVL.

The gene calls are TRBV6-5 and TRBJ2-1, with 8 bases identical to TRBD2. The CDR3 has 13 residues. J was trimmed by 9 bases and V by 2 bases; bases with no gene match: 3. CDR1 is MNHEY and CDR2 is SVGAGI in the germline V gene. The CDR3 DNA is TGTGCCAGCAGTTACCTTACTAGCGGTGAGCAGTTCTTC. Its protein is CASSYLTSGEQFF.

This clone was observed once. This chain uses TRBV7-9 with TRBJ2-1; D is undetermined. The V gene's germline CDR1 is SEHNR and CDR2 FQNEAQ (reference sequence). Trimming took 3 bases from V and 0 from J, leaving 6 bases between them. This CDR3 spans 14 amino acids. CDR3 nucleotide sequence: TGTGCCAGCAGCTTTAGCTCCTCCTACAATGAGCAGTTCTTC. It codes for CASSFSSSYNEQFF.

J is TRBJ2-6 and V is TRBV7-8; D is possibly TRBD1 (5 bases). The germline V and J ends were trimmed by 8 bases and 4 bases, with 15 bases remaining between them. Germline-derived CDR1 and CDR2 are SGHVS and FQNEAQ. The CDR3 has 15 residues. This CDR3 reads CASVLGRFGANVLTF. The CDR3 nucleotides read TGTGCCAGCGTCTTGGGGCGTTTCGGGGCCAACGTCCTGACTTTC.

The chain employs TRBV13 and TRBJ2-5; the D gene could be TRBD1 or TRBD2 (6 bases each). V lost 5 bases to trimming and J lost 2 bases, with 18 bases between them. Germline V gene data show CDR1 as PRHDT and CDR2 as FYEKMQ (reference sequence). This CDR3 is 16 amino acids long. The CDR3 DNA reads TGTGCCAGCAGCCAACAGGGCCGGGGGCAACAAGAGACCCAGTACTTC. It yields the protein CASSQQGRGQQETQYF.

J is TRBJ2-7 and V is TRBV5-4, with TRBD1 matching 11 bases. V shed 0 bases and J 3 bases; nucleotides not matched to a gene: 2. There are 15 residues in the CDR3. Germline CDR1 reads SGHNT; CDR2 reads YYREEE (reference sequence). In DNA, the CDR3 is TGTGCCAGCAGCTTGGCGGGACAGGGGGTCTACGAGCAGTACTTC. Protein product: CASSLAGQGVYEQYF.

This chain connects TRBV10-3 to TRBJ2-2; D remains unclear. Trimming cost V 0 bases and J 1 base, with 6 bases left between them. Germline V gene data show CDR1 as ENHRY and CDR2 as SYGVKD. CDR3 length: 15 residues. The CDR3 nucleotides read TGTGCCATCAGTGAGTCCCAGCGGAACACCGGGGAGCTGTTTTTT. This translates into CAISESQRNTGELFF.

V is TRBV9 and J is TRBJ1-3, with 8 bases aligning to TRBD1. V trimming: 2 bases; J trimming: 2 bases; junction bases outside the gene matches: 0. The germline V gene encodes CDR1 SGDLS and CDR2 YYNGEE. CDR3 length: 14 residues. This CDR3 is CASSVGQAGNTIYF. The CDR3 bases are TGTGCCAGCAGCGTGGGACAGGCTGGAAACACCATATATTTT.

The count of this clone is one. This rearrangement joins TRBV27 to TRBJ1-5; the D is unclear. The CDR3 has 12 residues. The V gene's germline CDR1 is MNHEY and CDR2 SMNVEV (reference sequence). Trimming stripped 3 bases from V and 6 bases from J, with 6 bases between. The CDR3 DNA sequence: TGTGCCAGCAGTTTTATCGGTCAGCCCCAGCATTTT. It is translated as CASSFIGQPQHF.

The rearrangement joins TRBV28 to TRBJ1-5; 9 nucleotides match TRBD1. The J segment lost 6 bases and the V segment lost 3 bases, leaving 0 bases of the junction unmatched. CDR3 size: 13 residues. CDR1 MDHEN and CDR2 SYDVKM come from the germline V gene. CDR3 nucleotide sequence: TGTGCCAGCAGTTTGACAGGGGGTCAGCCCCAGCATTTT. It translates to CASSLTGGQPQHF.

This chain connects TRBV11-2 to TRBJ2-3; possible D gene TRBD2, 6 bases. The CDR3 covers 15 residues. With 1 base removed from V and 1 base from J, the gap between germline ends came to 9 bases. Germline V lookup: CDR1 SGHAT, CDR2 FQNNGV. The CDR3 is CASSLGERGTDTQYF. The CDR3 region has the DNA TGTGCCAGCAGCTTAGGGGAGCGGGGCACAGATACGCAGTATTTT.

The genes are TRBV5-1 and TRBJ2-2, with D possibly called TRBD1 or TRBD2 (5 bases each). Trimming left V 6 bases short and J 3 bases short, with 9 bases between. There are 13 residues in the CDR3. Germline CDR1 and CDR2: SGHRS and YFSETQ. In DNA, the CDR3 is TGCGCCAGCAAGAGGGGTGACACCGGGGAGCTGTTTTTT. Amino acid sequence: CASKRGDTGELFF.

The chain recombines TRBV5-5 with TRBJ2-7; 7 bases are a match to TRBD2. The germline CDR1 and CDR2 sequences are SGHKS and YYEKEE (reference sequence). Germline trimming cut 6 bases from V and 0 bases from J; bases unmatched to any gene: 9. The length of the CDR3 is 15 residues. Written as DNA, the CDR3 is TGTGCCAGCACCCCTCCGAGCGGGGTCTCCTACGAGCAGTACTTC. It yields the protein CASTPPSGVSYEQYF.

The chain links TRBV24-1 to TRBJ2-3; 8 nucleotides match TRBD2. J was trimmed by 13 bases and V by 3 bases; bases with no gene match: 5. CDR1 KGHDR and CDR2 SFDVKD come from the germline V gene. This CDR3 has 12 amino acids. The CDR3 is CATSDEREMKYF. The CDR3, as DNA: TGTGCCACCAGTGATGAGCGGGAGATGAAGTATTTT.

The CDR3 nucleotides read TGCGCCAGCAGCTTGGAGGCACCAACCCATGGCTACACCTTC. The encoded protein is CASSLEAPTHGYTF. The chain uses TRBV5-1 and TRBJ1-2; D gene unclear. The CDR3 consists of 14 residues. Looked up from germline, CDR1 is SGHRS and CDR2 is YFSETQ. With 0 bases removed from V and 6 bases from J, the gap between germline ends came to 12 bases.

This chain links TRBV28 with TRBJ2-7; the D call may be TRBD1 or TRBD2 (7 bases each). Germline V gene sequence: CDR1 MDHEN, CDR2 SYDVKM. The V gene lost 3 bases and the J gene lost 8 bases, with 20 bases spanning the gap. The CDR3 runs to 15 residues. The CDR3 is CASSFQAGTGEQQYF. The CDR3, as DNA: TGTGCCAGCAGTTTTCAAGCGGGAACAGGGGAACAGCAGTACTTC.

V usage is TRBV11-1 and J usage is TRBJ2-5; D unresolved. The CDR3 loop spans 12 amino acids. Germline lookup yields CDR1 SGHAT and CDR2 FQDESV (reference sequence). Trimming cost V 3 bases and J 10 bases, with 12 bases left between them. CDR3 in DNA: TGTGCCAGCAGCTTGGATACATGGGTCCAGTACTTC. It translates to CASSLDTWVQYF.

This clone was detected only once. The chain combines TRBV7-9 with TRBJ1-1; D is possibly TRBD1 (6 bases). CDR3 length: 14 amino acids. The germline CDR1 and CDR2 sequences are SEHNR and FQNEAQ (reference sequence). With 5 bases removed from V and 3 bases from J, the gap between germline ends came to 13 bases. CDR3 in DNA: TGTGCCAGCAGCGCCGACAGGTGGGACACTGAAGCTTTCTTT. Residues: CASSADRWDTEAFF.

This clone was seen a single time. The gene calls are TRBV7-2 and TRBJ2-1, with 8 bases that match TRBD2. Germline V lookup: CDR1 SGHTA, CDR2 FQGNSA. V was pared by 0 bases and J by 13 bases, with 5 bases of the junction left unmatched. This CDR3 region has 13 residues. CDR3 region: CASSLAGSGTQFF. Written as DNA, the CDR3 is TGTGCCAGCAGCTTAGCCGGTAGCGGGACTCAGTTCTTC. Drawing the rest from reference TRBV7-2 and TRBJ2-1, the complete variable domain is GAGVSQSPSNKVTEKGKDVELRCDPISGHTALYWYRQSLGQGLEFLIYFQGNSAPDKSGLPSDRFSAERTGGSVSTLTIQRTQQEDSAVYLCASSLAGSGTQFFGPGTRLTVL.

In DNA form, the CDR3 reads TGCGCCAGCAGTGAATCCGGGACAGGCCACCCCTACGAGCAGTACTTC. Translated: CASSESGTGHPYEQYF. The V and J genes are TRBV10-1 and TRBJ2-7, with 8 bases identical to TRBD1. Trimming removed 3 bases from V and 2 bases from J; junction bases left unmatched: 9. CDR3 size: 16 residues. The germline V gene has CDR1 WNHNN and CDR2 SYGVQD (reference sequence).

The rearrangement joins TRBV29-1 to TRBJ1-5; D not certain. The V end was cut by 8 bases, the J end by 7 bases, with 9 bases between. Germline values: CDR1 SQVTM, CDR2 ANQGSEA. The CDR3 has 10 residues. CDR3 sequence reads: CSWEVQPQHF. Written as DNA, the CDR3 is TGCAGCTGGGAGGTACAGCCCCAGCATTTT.

The chain joins TRBV24-1 to TRBJ2-7, with D tentatively TRBD1 (6 bases). The V and J ends lost 4 bases and 6 bases respectively, with 12 bases between them. CDR1 and CDR2 from the germline V gene are KGHDR and SFDVKD. The CDR3 is 13 residues long. In DNA form, the CDR3 reads TGTGCCACCAGTGACTACTCAGGGGTCGAGCAGTACTTC. Translation: CATSDYSGVEQYF.